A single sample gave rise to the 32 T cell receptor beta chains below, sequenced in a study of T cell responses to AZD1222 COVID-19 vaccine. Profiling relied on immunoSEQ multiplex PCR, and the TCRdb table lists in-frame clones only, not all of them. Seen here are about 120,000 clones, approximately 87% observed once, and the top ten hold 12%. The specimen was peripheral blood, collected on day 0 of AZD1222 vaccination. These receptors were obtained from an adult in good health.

In DNA, the CDR3 is TGTGCCATCAGTGAGCTGGGGCAGGGGAACACTGAAGCTTTCTTT. Protein: CAISELGQGNTEAFF. This chain links TRBV10-3 with TRBJ1-1; D is possibly TRBD1 (5 bases). Germline CDR1 is ENHRY and CDR2 is SYGVKD. This CDR3 spans 15 amino acids. Trimming pared 2 bases from V and 1 base from J, leaving 11 bases between.

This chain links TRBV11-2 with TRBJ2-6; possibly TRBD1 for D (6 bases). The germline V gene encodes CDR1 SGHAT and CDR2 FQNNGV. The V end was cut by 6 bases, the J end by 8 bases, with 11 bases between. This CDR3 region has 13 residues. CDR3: CASRSQGTNVLTF. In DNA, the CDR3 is TGTGCCAGCAGATCACAGGGAACCAACGTCCTGACTTTC. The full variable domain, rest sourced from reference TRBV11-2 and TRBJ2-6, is EAGVAQSPRYKIIEKRQSVAFWCNPISGHATLYWYQQILGQGPKLLIQFQNNGVVDDSQLPKDRFSAERLKGVDSTLKIQPAKLEDSAVYLCASRSQGTNVLTFGAGSRLTVL.

The CDR3 loop reads CASSLITTDTQYF. In DNA form, the CDR3 reads TGTGCCAGCAGCTTAATTACCACAGATACGCAGTATTTT. The chain employs TRBV7-2 and TRBJ2-3; D is unresolved. V shed 2 bases and J shed 2 bases, with 5 bases lying between them. CDR1 is SGHTA and CDR2 is FQGNSA in the germline V gene. The CDR3 runs 13 residues.

The CDR3, as DNA: TGTGCCAGTATCCCCGGGACAGGCTTCGGGGAGCTGTTTTTT. Translated, it gives CASIPGTGFGELFF. The J gene is TRBJ2-2, the V gene TRBV19; 8 bases fit TRBD1. The germline CDR1 and CDR2 sequences are LNHDA and SQIVND (reference sequence). This CDR3 has 14 amino acids. V shed 7 bases and J 7 bases; nucleotides not matched to a gene: 8.

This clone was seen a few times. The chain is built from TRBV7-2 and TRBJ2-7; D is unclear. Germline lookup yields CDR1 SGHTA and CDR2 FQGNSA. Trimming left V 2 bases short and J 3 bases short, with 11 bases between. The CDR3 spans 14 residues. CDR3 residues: CASSLNRADYEQYF. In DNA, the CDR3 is TGTGCCAGCAGCTTAAATAGAGCTGACTACGAGCAGTACTTC.

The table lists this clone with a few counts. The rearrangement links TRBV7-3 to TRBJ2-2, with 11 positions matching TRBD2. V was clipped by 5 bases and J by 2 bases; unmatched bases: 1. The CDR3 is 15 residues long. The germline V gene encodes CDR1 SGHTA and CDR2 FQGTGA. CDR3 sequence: CASSGTSGNTGELFF. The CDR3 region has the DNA TGTGCCAGCAGCGGGACTAGCGGTAACACCGGGGAGCTGTTTTTT.

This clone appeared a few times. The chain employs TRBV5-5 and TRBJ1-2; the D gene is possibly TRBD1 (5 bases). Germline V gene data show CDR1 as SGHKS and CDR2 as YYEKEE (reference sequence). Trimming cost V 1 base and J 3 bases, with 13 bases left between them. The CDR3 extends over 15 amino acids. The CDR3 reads CASSLTSGGHYGYTF. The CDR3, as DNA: TGTGCCAGCAGCTTGACGTCTGGGGGACACTATGGCTACACCTTC. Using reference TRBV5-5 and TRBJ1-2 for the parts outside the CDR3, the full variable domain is DAGVTQSPTHLIKTRGQQVTLRCSPISGHKSVSWYQQVLGQGPQFIFQYYEKEERGRGNFPDRFSARQFPNYSSELNVNALLLGDSALYLCASSLTSGGHYGYTFGSGTRLTVV.

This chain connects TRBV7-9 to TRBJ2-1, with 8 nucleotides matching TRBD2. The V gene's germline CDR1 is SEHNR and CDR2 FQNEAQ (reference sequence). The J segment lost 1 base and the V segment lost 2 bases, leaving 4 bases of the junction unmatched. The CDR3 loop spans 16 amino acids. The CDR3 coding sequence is TGTGCCAGCAGCTTAATAGCGGGGACATCCTACAATGAGCAGTTCTTC. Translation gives CASSLIAGTSYNEQFF.

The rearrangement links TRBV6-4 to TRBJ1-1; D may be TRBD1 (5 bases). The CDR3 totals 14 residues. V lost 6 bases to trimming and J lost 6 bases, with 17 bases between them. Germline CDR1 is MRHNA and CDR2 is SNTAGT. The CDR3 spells CASRESGGAAEAFF. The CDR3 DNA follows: TGTGCCAGCAGAGAATCTGGAGGGGCGGCTGAAGCTTTCTTT.

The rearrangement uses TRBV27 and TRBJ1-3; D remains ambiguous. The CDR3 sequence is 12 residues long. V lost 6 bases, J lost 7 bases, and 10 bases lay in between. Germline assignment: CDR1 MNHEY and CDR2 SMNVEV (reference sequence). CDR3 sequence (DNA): TGTGCCAGCAGAAGGGTTGGCAACACCATATATTTT. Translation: CASRRVGNTIYF.

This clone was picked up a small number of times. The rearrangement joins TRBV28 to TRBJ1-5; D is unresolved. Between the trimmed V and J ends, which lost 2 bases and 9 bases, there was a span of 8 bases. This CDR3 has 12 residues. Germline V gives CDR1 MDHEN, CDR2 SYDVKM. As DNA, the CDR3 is TGTGCCAGCAGTTTACAGCTGGGGCCCCAGCATTTT. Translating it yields CASSLQLGPQHF.

The CDR3 region is CASSGGTRSTGELFF. In DNA form, the CDR3 reads TGTGCCAGCAGCGGGGGGACTAGGTCCACCGGGGAGCTGTTTTTT. The chain joins TRBV7-9 to TRBJ2-2; 8 bases fit TRBD2. The germline V gene encodes CDR1 SEHNR and CDR2 FQNEAQ (reference sequence). The CDR3 consists of 15 residues. After removal of 5 bases from V and 4 bases from J, the junction contained 6 bases not matched to a gene.

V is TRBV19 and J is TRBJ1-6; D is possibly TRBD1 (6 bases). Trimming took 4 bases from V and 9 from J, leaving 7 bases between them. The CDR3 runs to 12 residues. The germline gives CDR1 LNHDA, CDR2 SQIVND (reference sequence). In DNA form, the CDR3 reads TGTGCCAGTAGTACCAGGGGTTCACCCCTCCACTTT. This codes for CASSTRGSPLHF.

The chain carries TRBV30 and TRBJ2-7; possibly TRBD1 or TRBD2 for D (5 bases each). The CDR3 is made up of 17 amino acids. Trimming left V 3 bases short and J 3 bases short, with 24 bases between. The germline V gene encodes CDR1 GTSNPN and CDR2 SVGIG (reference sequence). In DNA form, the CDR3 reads TGTGCCTGGAGCTACGGGGCTATAGCCAGGACTCTCTACGAGCAGTACTTC. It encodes CAWSYGAIARTLYEQYF. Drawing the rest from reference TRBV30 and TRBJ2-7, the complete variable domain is SQTIHQWPATLVQPVGSPLSLECTVEGTSNPNLYWYRQAAGRGLQLLFYSVGIGQISSEVPQNLSASRPQDRQFILSSKKLLLSDSGFYLCAWSYGAIARTLYEQYFGPGTRLTVT.

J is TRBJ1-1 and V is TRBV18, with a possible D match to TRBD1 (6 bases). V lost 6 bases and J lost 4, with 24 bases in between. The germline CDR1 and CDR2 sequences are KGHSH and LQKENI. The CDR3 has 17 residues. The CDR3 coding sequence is TGTGCCAGCTCGCCGATCCCCTCCGGGACAAAAGGCACTGAAGCTTTCTTT. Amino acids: CASSPIPSGTKGTEAFF.

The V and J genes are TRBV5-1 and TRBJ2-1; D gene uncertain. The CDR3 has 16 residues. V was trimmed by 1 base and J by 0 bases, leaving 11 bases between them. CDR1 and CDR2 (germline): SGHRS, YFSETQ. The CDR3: CASSLFGGVSYNEQFF. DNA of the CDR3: TGCGCCAGCAGCTTGTTTGGCGGTGTCTCCTACAATGAGCAGTTCTTC.

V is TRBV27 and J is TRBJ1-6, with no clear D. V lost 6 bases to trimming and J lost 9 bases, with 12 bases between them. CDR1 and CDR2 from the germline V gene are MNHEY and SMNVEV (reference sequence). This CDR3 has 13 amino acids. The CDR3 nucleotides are TGTGCCAGCAGCCCACGACTGGGTTCACCCCTCCACTTT. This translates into CASSPRLGSPLHF.

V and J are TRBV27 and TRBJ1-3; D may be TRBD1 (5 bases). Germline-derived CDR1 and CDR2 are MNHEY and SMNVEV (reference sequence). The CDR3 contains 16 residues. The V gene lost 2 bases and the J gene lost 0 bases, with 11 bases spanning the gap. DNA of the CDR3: TGTGCCAGCAGTTTAGGGGGACCGATCTCTGGAAACACCATATATTTT. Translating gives CASSLGGPISGNTIYF.

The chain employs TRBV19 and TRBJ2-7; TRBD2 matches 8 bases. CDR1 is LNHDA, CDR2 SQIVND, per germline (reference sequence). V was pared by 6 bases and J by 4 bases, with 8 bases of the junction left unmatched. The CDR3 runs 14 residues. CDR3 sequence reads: CASSLAGGHYEQYF. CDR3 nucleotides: TGTGCCAGTAGCCTAGCGGGTGGACATTACGAGCAGTACTTC.

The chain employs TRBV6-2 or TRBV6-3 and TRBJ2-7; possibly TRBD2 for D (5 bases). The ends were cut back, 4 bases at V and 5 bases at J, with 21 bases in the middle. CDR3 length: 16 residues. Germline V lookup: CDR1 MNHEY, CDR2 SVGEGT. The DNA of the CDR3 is TGTGCCAGCAGTTCCCACTACCGGGCAGGAGGCAACGAGCAGTACTTC. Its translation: CASSSHYRAGGNEQYF.

The CDR3 DNA follows: TGTGCCAGCAGCCACCTGGGCGCGTACAATGAGCAGTTCTTC. This codes for CASSHLGAYNEQFF. This chain connects TRBV14 to TRBJ2-1; D unclear. This CDR3 is built from 14 residues. Germline V CDR1 and CDR2: SGHDN, FVKESK. Trimming pared 3 bases from V and 4 bases from J, leaving 10 bases between. The complete variable domain, with remaining parts taken from reference TRBV14 and TRBJ2-1, reads EAGVTQFPSHSVIEKGQTVTLRCDPISGHDNLYWYRRVMGKEIKFLLHFVKESKQDESGMPNNRFLAERTGGTYSTLKVQPAELEDSGVYFCASSHLGAYNEQFFGPGTRLTVL.

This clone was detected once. DNA for the CDR3: TGTGCCAGCAGTTTTCTTAGGGGGCGCGGGAGCACAGATACGCAGTATTTT. As protein: CASSFLRGRGSTDTQYF. The rearrangement uses TRBV28 and TRBJ2-3; 7 nucleotides line up with TRBD1. Per the germline V gene, CDR1 is MDHEN and CDR2 is SYDVKM. The CDR3 is 17 amino acids. J lost 0 bases, V lost 3 bases, and 9 bases had no gene match.

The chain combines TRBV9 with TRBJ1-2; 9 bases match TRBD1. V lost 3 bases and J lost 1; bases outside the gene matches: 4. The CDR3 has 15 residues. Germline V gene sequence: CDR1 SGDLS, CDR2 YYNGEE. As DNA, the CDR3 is TGTGCCAGCAGCGACGGGACAGGGTTTAACTATGGCTACACCTTC. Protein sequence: CASSDGTGFNYGYTF.

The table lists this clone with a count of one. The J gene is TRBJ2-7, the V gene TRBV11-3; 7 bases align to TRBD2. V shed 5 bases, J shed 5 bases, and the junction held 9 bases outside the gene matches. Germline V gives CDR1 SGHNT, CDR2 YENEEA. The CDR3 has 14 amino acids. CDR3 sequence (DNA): TGTGCCAGCAGCCCTACAAGCGGGACCCACGAGCAGTACTTC. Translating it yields CASSPTSGTHEQYF.

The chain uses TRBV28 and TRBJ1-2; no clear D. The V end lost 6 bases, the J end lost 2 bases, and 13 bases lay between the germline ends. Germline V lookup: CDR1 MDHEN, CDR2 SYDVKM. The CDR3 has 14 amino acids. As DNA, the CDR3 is TGTGCCAGCAGCACTATAGGGCGGAACTATGGCTACACCTTC. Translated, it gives CASSTIGRNYGYTF.

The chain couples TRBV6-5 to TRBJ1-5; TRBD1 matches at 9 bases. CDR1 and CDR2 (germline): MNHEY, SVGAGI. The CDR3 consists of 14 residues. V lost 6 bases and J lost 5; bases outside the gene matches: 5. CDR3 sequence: CASRKDRGDQPQHF. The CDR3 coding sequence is TGTGCCAGCAGGAAAGACAGGGGGGATCAGCCCCAGCATTTT.

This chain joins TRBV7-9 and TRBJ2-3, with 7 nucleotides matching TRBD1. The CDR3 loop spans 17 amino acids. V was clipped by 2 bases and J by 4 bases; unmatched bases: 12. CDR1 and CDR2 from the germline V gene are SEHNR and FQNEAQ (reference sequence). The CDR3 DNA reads TGTGCCAGCAGCTTAAATGGGGGCCAGGGGGTTTCAGATACGCAGTATTTT. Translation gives CASSLNGGQGVSDTQYF. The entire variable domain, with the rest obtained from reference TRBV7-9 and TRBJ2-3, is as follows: DTGVSQNPRHKITKRGQNVTFRCDPISEHNRLYWYRQTLGQGPEFLTYFQNEAQLEKSRLLSDRFSAERPKGSFSTLEIQRTEQGDSAMYLCASSLNGGQGVSDTQYFGPGTRLTVL.

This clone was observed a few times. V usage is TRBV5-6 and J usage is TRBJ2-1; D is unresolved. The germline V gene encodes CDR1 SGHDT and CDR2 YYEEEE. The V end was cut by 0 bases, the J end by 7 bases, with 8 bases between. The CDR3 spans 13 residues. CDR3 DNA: TGTGCCAGCAGCTTGGTGTCGGTGAATGAGCAGTTCTTC. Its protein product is CASSLVSVNEQFF.

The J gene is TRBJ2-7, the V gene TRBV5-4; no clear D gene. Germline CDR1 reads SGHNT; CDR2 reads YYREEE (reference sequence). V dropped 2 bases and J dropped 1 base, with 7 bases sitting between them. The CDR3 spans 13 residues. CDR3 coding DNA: TGTGCCAGCAGCTTAGGCCAATCCTACGAGCAGTACTTC. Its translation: CASSLGQSYEQYF.

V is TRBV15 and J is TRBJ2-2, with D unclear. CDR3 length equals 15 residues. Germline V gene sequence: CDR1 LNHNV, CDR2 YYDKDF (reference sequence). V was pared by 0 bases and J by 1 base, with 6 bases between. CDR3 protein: CATSRERQNTGELFF. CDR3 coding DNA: TGTGCCACCAGCAGAGAACGGCAGAACACCGGGGAGCTGTTTTTT.

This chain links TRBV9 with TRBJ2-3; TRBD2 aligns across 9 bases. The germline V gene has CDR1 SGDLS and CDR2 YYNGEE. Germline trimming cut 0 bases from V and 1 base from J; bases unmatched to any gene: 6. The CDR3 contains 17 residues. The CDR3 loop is CASSVGIAGEGTDTQYF. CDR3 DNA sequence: TGTGCCAGCAGCGTAGGAATAGCGGGAGAGGGCACAGATACGCAGTATTTT.

The CDR3 bases are TGCAGCGTTGAGGGGGGGACCGACACTGAAGCTTTCTTT. Encoded protein: CSVEGGTDTEAFF. V gene TRBV29-1 combines with J gene TRBJ1-1, with a weak D call TRBD1 (5 bases). The length of the CDR3 is 13 residues. V was trimmed by 3 bases and J by 3 bases, leaving 11 bases between them. Per germline, CDR1 SQVTM and CDR2 ANQGSEA.